The clone carrying this T cell receptor (beta chain) was picked up a small number of times. The antigen is unknown. The CDR3 is 12 residues long. Per the germline V gene, CDR1 is MGHRA and CDR2 is YSYEKL. V was trimmed by 5 bases and J by 3 bases, leaving 2 bases between them. The sample belongs to a study of blood T cells in healthy people across ages. About the research overall: Using template switching, researchers captured about one barcoded beta molecule for each two T cells.

Study-level results: While age rose, TCR beta diversity per million T cells dropped in a roughly linear way. Strong correlation was found linking TCR beta diversity to naive T cell percentage.

The authors ran a second PCR of roughly 6 to 12 cycles using a sample-barcoded 5' primer and a J-beta primer mix. TCRdb recomputed calls from the 5' RACE reads with MiXCR, one row per CDR3 protein. Among hundreds of thousands of distinct CDR3 sequences, roughly 25% were seen once, and the ten largest hold 3%. These data also formed part of another study, on T cells of mothers and their children. In that study: Sequencing returned over 9.5 million TCR beta CDR3 reads per mother and approximately 3 million per child.

The chain couples TRBV4-1 to TRBJ2-6, with D unclear. Sequenced input: blood. The source is a boy aged 10-17 years in good health. CDR3 sequence: CASSYGANVLTF. As DNA, the CDR3 is TGCGCCAGCAGCTATGGGGCCAACGTCCTGACTTTC.